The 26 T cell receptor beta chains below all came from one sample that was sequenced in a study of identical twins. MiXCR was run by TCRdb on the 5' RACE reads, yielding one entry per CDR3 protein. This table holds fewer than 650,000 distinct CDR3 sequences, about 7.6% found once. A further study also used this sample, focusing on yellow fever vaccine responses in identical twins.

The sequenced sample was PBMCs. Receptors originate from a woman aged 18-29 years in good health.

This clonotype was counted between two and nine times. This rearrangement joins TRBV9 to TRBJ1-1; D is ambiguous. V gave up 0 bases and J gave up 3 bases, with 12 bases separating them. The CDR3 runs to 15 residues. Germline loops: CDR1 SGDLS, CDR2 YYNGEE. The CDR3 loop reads CASSVVTPGDTEAFF. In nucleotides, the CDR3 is TGTGCCAGCAGCGTAGTGACGCCAGGAGACACTGAAGCTTTCTTT.

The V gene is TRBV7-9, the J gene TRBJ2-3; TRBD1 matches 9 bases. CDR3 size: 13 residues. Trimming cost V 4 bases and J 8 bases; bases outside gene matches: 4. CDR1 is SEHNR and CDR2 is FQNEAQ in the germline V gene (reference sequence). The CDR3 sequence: CASSSGTGSTQYF. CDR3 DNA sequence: TGTGCCAGCAGCTCAGGGACAGGGAGTACGCAGTATTTT.

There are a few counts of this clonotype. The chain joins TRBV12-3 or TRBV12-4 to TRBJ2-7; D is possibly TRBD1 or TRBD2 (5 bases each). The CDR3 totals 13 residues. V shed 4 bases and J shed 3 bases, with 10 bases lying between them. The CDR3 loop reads CASSSGTLYEQYV. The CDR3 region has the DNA TGTGCCAGCAGTTCGGGGACGCTCTACGAGCAGTACGTC.

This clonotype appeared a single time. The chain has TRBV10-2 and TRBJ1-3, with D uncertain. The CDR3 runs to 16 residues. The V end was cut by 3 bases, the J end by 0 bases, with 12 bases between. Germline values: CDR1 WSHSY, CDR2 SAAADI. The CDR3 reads CASSDWAVGSGNTIYF. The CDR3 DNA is TGCGCCAGCAGTGATTGGGCAGTCGGCTCTGGAAACACCATATATTTT.

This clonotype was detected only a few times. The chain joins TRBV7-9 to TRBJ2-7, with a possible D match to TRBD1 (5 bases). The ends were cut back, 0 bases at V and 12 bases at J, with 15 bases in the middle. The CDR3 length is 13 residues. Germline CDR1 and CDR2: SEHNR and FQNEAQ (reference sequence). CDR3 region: CASSLAGQGPPYF. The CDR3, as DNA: TGTGCCAGCAGCTTAGCCGGGCAGGGCCCCCCGTACTTC.

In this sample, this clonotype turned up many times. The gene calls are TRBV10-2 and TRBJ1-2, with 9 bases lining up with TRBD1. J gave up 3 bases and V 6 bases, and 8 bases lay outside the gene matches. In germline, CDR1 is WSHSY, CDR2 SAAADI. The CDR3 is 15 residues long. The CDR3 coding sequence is TGCGCCAGCAGCCGGACAGGGGTGGGGTACTATGGCTACACCTTC. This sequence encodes CASSRTGVGYYGYTF.

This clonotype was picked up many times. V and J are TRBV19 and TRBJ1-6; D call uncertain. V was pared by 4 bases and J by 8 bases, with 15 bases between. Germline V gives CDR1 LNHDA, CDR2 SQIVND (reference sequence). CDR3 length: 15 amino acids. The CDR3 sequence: CASSSREGLYSPLHF. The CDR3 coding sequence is TGTGCCAGTAGTAGCCGGGAGGGATTGTATTCACCCCTCCACTTT.

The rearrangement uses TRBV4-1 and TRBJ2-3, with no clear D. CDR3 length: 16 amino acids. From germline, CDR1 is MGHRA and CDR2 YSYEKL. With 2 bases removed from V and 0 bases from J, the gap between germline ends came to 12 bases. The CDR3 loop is CASSQPTETSTDTQYF. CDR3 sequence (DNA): TGCGCCAGCAGCCAACCGACCGAGACTAGCACAGATACGCAGTATTTT.

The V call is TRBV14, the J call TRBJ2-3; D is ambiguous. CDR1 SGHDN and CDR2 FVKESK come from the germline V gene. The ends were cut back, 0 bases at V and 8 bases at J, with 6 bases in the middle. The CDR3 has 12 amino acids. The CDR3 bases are TGTGCCAGCAGCCAAGATGGGATTACGCAGTATTTT. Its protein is CASSQDGITQYF.

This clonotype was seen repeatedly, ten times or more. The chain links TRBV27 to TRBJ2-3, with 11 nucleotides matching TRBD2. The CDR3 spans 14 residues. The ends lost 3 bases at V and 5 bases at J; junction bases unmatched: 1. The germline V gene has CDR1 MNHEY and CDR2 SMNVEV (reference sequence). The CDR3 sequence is CASSFLAGGDTQYF. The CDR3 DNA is TGTGCCAGCAGTTTTCTAGCGGGGGGAGATACGCAGTATTTT.

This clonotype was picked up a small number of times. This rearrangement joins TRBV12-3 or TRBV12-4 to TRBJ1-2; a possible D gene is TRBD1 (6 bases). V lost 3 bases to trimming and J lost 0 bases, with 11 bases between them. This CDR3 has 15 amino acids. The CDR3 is CASSFTGKANYGYTF. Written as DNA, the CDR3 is TGTGCCAGCAGTTTCACAGGGAAGGCTAACTATGGCTACACCTTC.

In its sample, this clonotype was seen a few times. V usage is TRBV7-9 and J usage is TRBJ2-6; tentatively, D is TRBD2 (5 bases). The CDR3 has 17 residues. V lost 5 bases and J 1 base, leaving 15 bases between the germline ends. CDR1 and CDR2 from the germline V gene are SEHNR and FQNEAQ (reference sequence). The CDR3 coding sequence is TGTGCCAGCAGCCCCCCGGGGAGCCTTTCTGGGGCCAACGTCCTGACTTTC. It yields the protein CASSPPGSLSGANVLTF.

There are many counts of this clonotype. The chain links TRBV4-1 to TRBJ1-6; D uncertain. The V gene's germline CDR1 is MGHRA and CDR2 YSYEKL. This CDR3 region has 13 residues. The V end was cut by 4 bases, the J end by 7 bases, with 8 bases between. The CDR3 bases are TGCGCCAGCAGCCGATTGGGGAATTCACCCCTCCACTTT. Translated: CASSRLGNSPLHF.

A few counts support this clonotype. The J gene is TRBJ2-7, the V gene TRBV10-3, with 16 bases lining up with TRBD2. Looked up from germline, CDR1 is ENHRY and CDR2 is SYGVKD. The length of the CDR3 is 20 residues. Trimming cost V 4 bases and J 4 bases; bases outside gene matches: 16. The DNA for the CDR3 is TGTGCCATCAGTGCCAACCGGGGACTAGCGGGGGGGGCCTCCGCGTACGAGCAGTACGTC. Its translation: CAISANRGLAGGASAYEQYV.

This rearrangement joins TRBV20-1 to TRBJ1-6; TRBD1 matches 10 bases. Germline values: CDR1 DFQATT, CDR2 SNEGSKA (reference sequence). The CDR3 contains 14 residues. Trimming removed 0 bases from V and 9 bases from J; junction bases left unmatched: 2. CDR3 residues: CSAREGTGVSPLHF. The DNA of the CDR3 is TGCAGTGCTAGAGAAGGGACAGGGGTTTCACCCCTCCACTTT.

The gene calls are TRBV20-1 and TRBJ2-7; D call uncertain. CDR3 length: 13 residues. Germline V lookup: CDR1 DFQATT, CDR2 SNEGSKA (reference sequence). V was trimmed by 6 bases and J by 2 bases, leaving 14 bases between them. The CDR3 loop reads CSAPHASTYEQYF. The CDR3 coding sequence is TGCAGTGCCCCCCACGCTTCGACCTACGAGCAGTACTTC.

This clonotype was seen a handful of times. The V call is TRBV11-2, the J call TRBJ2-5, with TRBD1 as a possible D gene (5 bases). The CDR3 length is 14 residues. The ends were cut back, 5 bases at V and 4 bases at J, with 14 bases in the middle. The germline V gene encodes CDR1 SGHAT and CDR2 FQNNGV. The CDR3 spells CASSLLQGRETQYF. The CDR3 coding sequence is TGTGCCAGCAGCCTTCTGCAGGGTCGAGAGACCCAGTACTTC.

CDR3 coding DNA: TGTGCCAGCAGCCCGGGACAGGGAGGAAAACTGTTTTTT. Protein: CASSPGQGGKLFF. This chain links TRBV7-9 with TRBJ1-4; 9 bases match TRBD1. The CDR3 loop spans 13 amino acids. J was trimmed by 10 bases and V by 5 bases; bases with no gene match: 5. In germline, CDR1 is SEHNR, CDR2 FQNEAQ (reference sequence).

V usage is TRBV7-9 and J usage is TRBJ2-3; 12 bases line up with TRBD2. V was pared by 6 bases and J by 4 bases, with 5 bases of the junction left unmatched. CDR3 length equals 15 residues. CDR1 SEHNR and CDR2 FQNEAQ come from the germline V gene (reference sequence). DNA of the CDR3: TGTGCCAGCAGAGTCCCTAGCGGGGGGGCAGATACGCAGTATTTT. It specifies CASRVPSGGADTQYF.

DNA for the CDR3: TGTGCCAGCAGCCCCTCAGCCGCGAATTCACCCCTCCACTTT. It encodes CASSPSAANSPLHF. The chain is built from TRBV13 and TRBJ1-6; D gene uncertain. The CDR3 spans 14 residues. CDR1 PRHDT and CDR2 FYEKMQ come from the germline V gene (reference sequence). Trimming removed 5 bases from V and 7 bases from J, with 12 bases in between. Filled out from reference TRBV13 and TRBJ1-6, the complete variable domain reads AAGVIQSPRHLIKEKRETATLKCYPIPRHDTVYWYQQGPGQDPQFLISFYEKMQSDKGSIPDRFSAQQFSDYHSELNMSSLELGDSALYFCASSPSAANSPLHFGNGTRLTVT.

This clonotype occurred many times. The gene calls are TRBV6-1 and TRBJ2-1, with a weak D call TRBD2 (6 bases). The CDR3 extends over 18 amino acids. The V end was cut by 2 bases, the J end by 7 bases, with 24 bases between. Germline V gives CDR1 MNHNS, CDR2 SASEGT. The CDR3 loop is CASSERISAGMGGNEQFF. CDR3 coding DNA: TGTGCCAGCAGTGAAAGGATTTCGGCGGGAATGGGGGGAAATGAGCAGTTCTTC.

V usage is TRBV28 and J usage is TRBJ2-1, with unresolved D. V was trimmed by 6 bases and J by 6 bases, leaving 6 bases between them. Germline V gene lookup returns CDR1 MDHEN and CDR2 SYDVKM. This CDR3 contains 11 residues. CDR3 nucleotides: TGTGCCAGCAGCCGGCCCAATGAGCAGTTCTTC. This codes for CASSRPNEQFF.

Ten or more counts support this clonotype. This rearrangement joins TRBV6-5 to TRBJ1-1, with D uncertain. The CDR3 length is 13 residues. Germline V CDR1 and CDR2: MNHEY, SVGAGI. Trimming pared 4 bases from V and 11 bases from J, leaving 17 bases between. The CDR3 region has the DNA TGTGCCAGCAGTTCCTTCTTTGGGGTGCGGGCTTTCTTT. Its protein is CASSSFFGVRAFF.

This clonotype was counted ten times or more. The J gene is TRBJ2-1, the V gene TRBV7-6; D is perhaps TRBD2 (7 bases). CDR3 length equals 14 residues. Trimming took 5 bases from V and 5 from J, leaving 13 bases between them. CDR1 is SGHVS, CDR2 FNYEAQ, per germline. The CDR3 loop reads CASSLERDNNEQFF. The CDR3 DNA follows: TGTGCCAGCAGCCTGGAGCGGGACAACAATGAGCAGTTCTTC.

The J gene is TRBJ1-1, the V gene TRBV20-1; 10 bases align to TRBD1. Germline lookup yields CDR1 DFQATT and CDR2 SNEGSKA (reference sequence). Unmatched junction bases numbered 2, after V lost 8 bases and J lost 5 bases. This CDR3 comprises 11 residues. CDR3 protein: CSRDRGTEAFF. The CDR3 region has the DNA TGCAGTCGGGACAGGGGTACTGAAGCTTTCTTT.

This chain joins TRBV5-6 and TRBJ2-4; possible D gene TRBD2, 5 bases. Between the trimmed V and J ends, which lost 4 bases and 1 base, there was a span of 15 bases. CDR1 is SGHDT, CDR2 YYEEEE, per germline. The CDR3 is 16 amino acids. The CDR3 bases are TGTGCCAGCAGCCCCGGGGTAGGATTGGCCAAAAACATTCAGTACTTC. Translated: CASSPGVGLAKNIQYF.